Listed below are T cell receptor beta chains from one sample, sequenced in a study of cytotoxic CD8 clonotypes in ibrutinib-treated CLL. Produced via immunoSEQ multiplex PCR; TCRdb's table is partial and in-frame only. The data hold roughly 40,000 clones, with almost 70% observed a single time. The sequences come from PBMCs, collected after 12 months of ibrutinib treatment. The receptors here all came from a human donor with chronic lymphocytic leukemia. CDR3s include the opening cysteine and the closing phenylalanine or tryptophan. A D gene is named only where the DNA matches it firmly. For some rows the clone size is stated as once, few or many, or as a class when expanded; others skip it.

CDR3 protein: CASSDTDTQYF
CDR3 DNA: TGTGCCAGCAGCGACACAGATACGCAGTATTTT
clone size: -
V gene: TRBV6-1
J gene: TRBJ2-3
D gene: -

CDR3 protein: CASSLDRAGTGELFF
CDR3 DNA: TGTGCCAGCAGCTTGGACAGGGCGGGCACCGGGGAGCTGTTTTTT
clone size: -
V gene: TRBV5-6
J gene: TRBJ2-2
D gene: -

CDR3 protein: CASSLGSAETQYF
CDR3 DNA: TGCGCCAGCAGCTTGGGCTCGGCGGAGACCCAGTACTTC
clone size: -
V gene: TRBV5-1
J gene: TRBJ2-5
D gene: -

CDR3 protein: CASSTPTVEAFF
CDR3 DNA: TGTGCCAGCAGTACGCCGACGGTTGAAGCTTTCTTT
clone size: -
V gene: TRBV28
J gene: TRBJ1-1
D gene: -

CDR3 protein: CASSIQGTNYGYTF
CDR3 DNA: TGTGCCAGCAGCATTCAGGGGACTAACTATGGCTACACCTTC
clone size: -
V gene: TRBV5-6
J gene: TRBJ1-2
D gene: -

CDR3 protein: CASSPTGDSTEAFF
CDR3 DNA: TGTGCCAGCAGCCCGACAGGGGATTCCACTGAAGCTTTCTTT
clone size: -
V gene: TRBV7-3
J gene: TRBJ1-1
D gene: TRBD1

CDR3 protein: CASSFASSYEQYF
CDR3 DNA: TGTGCCAGCAGCTTCGCCAGTTCCTACGAGCAGTACTTC
clone size: -
V gene: TRBV7-6
J gene: TRBJ2-7
D gene: -

CDR3 protein: CASSLDAGGGNEQFF
CDR3 DNA: TGTGCCAGCAGCTTAGATGCGGGAGGGGGCAATGAGCAGTTCTTC
clone size: -
V gene: TRBV11-3
J gene: TRBJ2-1
D gene: TRBD2

CDR3 protein: CASSQVLAYGYTF
CDR3 DNA: TGTGCCAGCAGCCAAGTCCTGGCATATGGCTACACCTTC
clone size: -
V gene: TRBV4-2
J gene: TRBJ1-2
D gene: -

CDR3 protein: CASGPGESVRGYTF
CDR3 DNA: TGTGCCAGCGGACCGGGGGAGTCGGTGCGAGGCTACACCTTC
clone size: -
V gene: TRBV9
J gene: TRBJ1-2
D gene: -

CDR3 protein: CASSQGDRGLRETQYF
CDR3 DNA: TGCGCCAGCAGCCAAGGGGACAGGGGGCTTCGGGAGACCCAGTACTTC
clone size: -
V gene: TRBV4-1
J gene: TRBJ2-5
D gene: TRBD1

CDR3 protein: CASSLFQEQYF
CDR3 DNA: TGTGCCAGCAGCTTATTCCAGGAGCAGTACTTC
clone size: -
V gene: TRBV11-1
J gene: TRBJ2-7
D gene: -

CDR3 protein: CASSQDSNQPQHF
CDR3 DNA: TGTGCCAGCAGCCAAGACTCCAATCAGCCCCAGCATTTT
clone size: -
V gene: TRBV7-9
J gene: TRBJ1-5
D gene: -

CDR3 protein: CAWSPTRRGGNQPQHF
CDR3 DNA: TGTGCCTGGAGTCCCACTCGACGGGGGGGTAATCAGCCCCAGCATTTT
clone size: -
V gene: TRBV30
J gene: TRBJ1-5
D gene: -

CDR3 protein: CASSLIEAEQYF
CDR3 DNA: TGTGCCAGCAGCTTAATCGAGGCCGAGCAGTACTTC
clone size: -
V gene: TRBV7-9
J gene: TRBJ2-7
D gene: -

CDR3 protein: CASSFRSGRAVDTQYF
CDR3 DNA: TGTGCCAGCAGCTTTCGAAGCGGGAGGGCGGTAGATACGCAGTATTTT
clone size: -
V gene: TRBV5-4
J gene: TRBJ2-3
D gene: TRBD2

CDR3 protein: CAISGQLGDQPQHF
CDR3 DNA: TGTGCCATCAGTGGCCAACTGGGGGATCAGCCCCAGCATTTT
clone size: -
V gene: TRBV10-3
J gene: TRBJ1-5
D gene: -

CDR3 protein: CASSPIWARGGEQFF
CDR3 DNA: TGTGCCAGCAGCCCGATCTGGGCGCGCGGGGGGGAGCAGTTCTTC
clone size: -
V gene: TRBV7-6
J gene: TRBJ2-1
D gene: TRBD2

CDR3 protein: CASSRTVTGELFF
CDR3 DNA: TGCGCCAGCAGTCGGACAGTTACCGGGGAGCTGTTTTTT
clone size: -
V gene: TRBV10-1
J gene: TRBJ2-2
D gene: -

CDR3 protein: CSASGQGARYEQYF
CDR3 DNA: TGCAGCGCATCGGGACAGGGGGCGCGGTACGAGCAGTACTTC
clone size: -
V gene: TRBV29-1
J gene: TRBJ2-7
D gene: TRBD1

CDR3 protein: CASSARSLDTQYF
CDR3 DNA: TGTGCCAGTAGTGCCCGATCTCTAGATACGCAGTATTTT
clone size: -
V gene: TRBV19
J gene: TRBJ2-3
D gene: -

CDR3 protein: CASSLVAGGDEKQYF
CDR3 DNA: TGCGCCAGCAGCTTGGTGGCAGGGGGTGATGAAAAGCAGTACTTC
clone size: -
V gene: TRBV5-1
J gene: TRBJ2-7
D gene: TRBD1

CDR3 protein: CAWKGATSTYGYTF
CDR3 DNA: TGTGCCTGGAAGGGGGCTACTTCAACCTATGGCTACACCTTC
clone size: -
V gene: TRBV30
J gene: TRBJ1-2
D gene: TRBD1

CDR3 protein: CASSPTGGNQPQHF
CDR3 DNA: TGTGCCAGCAGTCCAACAGGGGGCAATCAGCCCCAGCATTTT
clone size: -
V gene: TRBV27
J gene: TRBJ1-5
D gene: TRBD1

CDR3 protein: CASRDRGLGQPQHF
CDR3 DNA: TGCGCCAGCAGGGACAGGGGGCTGGGTCAGCCCCAGCATTTT
clone size: -
V gene: TRBV10-1
J gene: TRBJ1-5
D gene: TRBD1

CDR3 protein: CASSFRYEQYF
CDR3 DNA: TGTGCCAGCAGTTTCAGGTACGAGCAGTACTTC
clone size: -
V gene: TRBV28
J gene: TRBJ2-7
D gene: -

CDR3 protein: CASSTTGGF
CDR3 DNA: TGTGCCAGCAGTACCACAGGGGGCTTT
clone size: -
V gene: TRBV6-6
J gene: TRBJ1-1
D gene: TRBD1

CDR3 protein: CASSYAGRIQETQYF
CDR3 DNA: TGTGCCAGCAGTTACGCCGGACGGATACAAGAGACCCAGTACTTC
clone size: -
V gene: TRBV27
J gene: TRBJ2-5
D gene: -

CDR3 protein: CASSSGTGAYEQYF
CDR3 DNA: TGCGCCAGCAGCTCCGGGACAGGGGCCTACGAGCAGTACTTC
clone size: -
V gene: TRBV5-1
J gene: TRBJ2-7
D gene: TRBD1

CDR3 protein: CASSATSGRHNEQFF
CDR3 DNA: TGTGCCAGCAGCGCGACTAGCGGGAGGCACAATGAGCAGTTCTTC
clone size: -
V gene: TRBV9
J gene: TRBJ2-1
D gene: TRBD2

CDR3 protein: CASRGTGEWTGELFF
CDR3 DNA: TGTGCCAGCAGAGGGACAGGGGAGTGGACCGGGGAGCTGTTTTTT
clone size: -
V gene: TRBV7-9
J gene: TRBJ2-2
D gene: TRBD1

CDR3 protein: CASSLARRDIQYF
CDR3 DNA: TGTGCCAGCAGCTTAGCGCGGAGGGACATTCAGTACTTC
clone size: once
V gene: TRBV11-3
J gene: TRBJ2-4
D gene: -

CDR3 protein: CASGLGLAGGQETQYF
CDR3 DNA: TGTGCTAGTGGTTTAGGGCTAGCGGGAGGCCAAGAGACCCAGTACTTC
clone size: -
V gene: TRBV12-5
J gene: TRBJ2-5
D gene: TRBD2

CDR3 protein: CASSVGTGGLNTEAFF
CDR3 DNA: TGTGCCAGCAGCGTAGGGACAGGGGGCCTGAACACTGAAGCTTTCTTT
clone size: -
V gene: TRBV9
J gene: TRBJ1-1
D gene: TRBD1

CDR3 protein: CASSLQEDSPVSSYEQYF
CDR3 DNA: TGTGCCAGCAGCCTCCAGGAAGACAGTCCCGTAAGCTCCTACGAGCAGTACTTC
clone size: once
V gene: TRBV11-2
J gene: TRBJ2-7
D gene: -

CDR3 protein: CASSSGPDTQYF
CDR3 DNA: TGTGCCAGCAGCTCCGGCCCAGATACGCAGTATTTT
clone size: once
V gene: TRBV7-9
J gene: TRBJ2-3
D gene: -

CDR3 protein: CATSNSGAYEQYF
CDR3 DNA: TGTGCCACCTCCAATAGCGGCGCCTACGAGCAGTACTTC
clone size: few
V gene: TRBV19
J gene: TRBJ2-7
D gene: -

CDR3 protein: CASSPYRSGARQPQHF
CDR3 DNA: TGTGCCAGCAGCCCGTATAGGTCCGGGGCGAGACAGCCCCAGCATTTT
clone size: -
V gene: TRBV7-8
J gene: TRBJ1-5
D gene: -

CDR3 protein: CAWSAGTSYEQYF
CDR3 DNA: TGTGCCTGGAGTGCTGGCACATCCTACGAGCAGTACTTC
clone size: -
V gene: TRBV30
J gene: TRBJ2-7
D gene: -

CDR3 protein: CASSQVAWGNYNEQFF
CDR3 DNA: TGTGCCAGCAGCCAAGTCGCGTGGGGAAACTACAATGAGCAGTTCTTC
clone size: once
V gene: TRBV4-2
J gene: TRBJ2-1
D gene: -

CDR3 protein: CSAKTFGNQETQYF
CDR3 DNA: TGCAGCGCCAAGACTTTTGGGAACCAAGAGACCCAGTACTTC
clone size: -
V gene: TRBV29-1
J gene: TRBJ2-5
D gene: -

CDR3 protein: CASSLDNEKLFF
CDR3 DNA: TGTGCCAGCAGCTTAGATAATGAAAAACTGTTTTTT
clone size: once
V gene: TRBV7-2
J gene: TRBJ1-4
D gene: -

CDR3 protein: CASSLGGLAESGTQYF
CDR3 DNA: TGTGCCAGCAGCTTAGGGGGACTAGCCGAGAGTGGAACGCAGTATTTT
clone size: -
V gene: TRBV11-2
J gene: TRBJ2-3
D gene: TRBD2

CDR3 protein: CASRGQGSPYNEQFF
CDR3 DNA: TGTGCCAGCAGGGGACAGGGGAGCCCCTACAATGAGCAGTTCTTC
clone size: -
V gene: TRBV2
J gene: TRBJ2-1
D gene: TRBD1

CDR3 protein: CASSMTSGADTIYF
CDR3 DNA: TGCGCCAGCAGCATGACTTCGGGGGCAGACACCATATATTTT
clone size: -
V gene: TRBV5-1
J gene: TRBJ1-3
D gene: -

CDR3 protein: CASSPATGFGNTIYF
CDR3 DNA: TGTGCCAGCAGCCCGGCGACAGGGTTCGGAAACACCATATATTTT
clone size: few
V gene: TRBV14
J gene: TRBJ1-3
D gene: TRBD1

CDR3 protein: CAWSVSVAGRYNEQFF
CDR3 DNA: TGTGCCTGGAGTGTCTCGGTAGCGGGCCGGTACAATGAGCAGTTCTTC
clone size: -
V gene: TRBV30
J gene: TRBJ2-1
D gene: TRBD2

CDR3 protein: CASSPLAGNTEAFF
CDR3 DNA: TGCGCCAGCAGCCCGCTGGCGGGAAACACTGAAGCTTTCTTT
clone size: once
V gene: TRBV5-1
J gene: TRBJ1-1
D gene: -

CDR3 protein: CSGYRTNTEAFF
CDR3 DNA: TGCAGCGGGTACAGGACGAACACTGAAGCTTTCTTT
clone size: few
V gene: TRBV29-1
J gene: TRBJ1-1
D gene: -

CDR3 protein: CASSQVRGGNQPQHF
CDR3 DNA: TGTGCCAGCAGCCAAGTCCGAGGGGGCAATCAGCCCCAGCATTTT
clone size: few
V gene: TRBV4-2
J gene: TRBJ1-5
D gene: -

CDR3 protein: CASSFPGSGGYTF
CDR3 DNA: TGTGCCAGCAGCTTCCCAGGCTCGGGCGGCTACACCTTC
clone size: few
V gene: TRBV7-2
J gene: TRBJ1-2
D gene: -

CDR3 protein: CASPRGSYEQYF
CDR3 DNA: TGCGCCAGCCCACGAGGGTCCTACGAGCAGTACTTC
clone size: -
V gene: TRBV10-1
J gene: TRBJ2-7
D gene: -

CDR3 protein: CASSRAEGPYEQYF
CDR3 DNA: TGTGCCAGCAGTCGGGCGGAGGGCCCGTACGAGCAGTACTTC
clone size: -
V gene: TRBV2
J gene: TRBJ2-7
D gene: -

CDR3 protein: CASSPWTSGGTYEQYF
CDR3 DNA: TGTGCCAGCAGCCCTTGGACTAGCGGGGGAACCTACGAGCAGTACTTC
clone size: -
V gene: TRBV14
J gene: TRBJ2-7
D gene: TRBD2

CDR3 protein: CASSQDPLAGADTQYF
CDR3 DNA: TGTGCCAGCAGCCAAGATCCTCTAGCGGGAGCAGATACGCAGTATTTT
clone size: -
V gene: TRBV4-2
J gene: TRBJ2-3
D gene: TRBD2

CDR3 protein: CSATLSGRPDTQYF
CDR3 DNA: TGCAGCGCCACCCTGAGCGGGAGACCAGATACGCAGTATTTT
clone size: -
V gene: TRBV29-1
J gene: TRBJ2-3
D gene: TRBD2

CDR3 protein: CASSLVKGSRGEQYF
CDR3 DNA: TGTGCCAGCAGCTTAGTGAAGGGGAGCCGGGGCGAGCAGTACTTC
clone size: -
V gene: TRBV7-2
J gene: TRBJ2-7
D gene: -